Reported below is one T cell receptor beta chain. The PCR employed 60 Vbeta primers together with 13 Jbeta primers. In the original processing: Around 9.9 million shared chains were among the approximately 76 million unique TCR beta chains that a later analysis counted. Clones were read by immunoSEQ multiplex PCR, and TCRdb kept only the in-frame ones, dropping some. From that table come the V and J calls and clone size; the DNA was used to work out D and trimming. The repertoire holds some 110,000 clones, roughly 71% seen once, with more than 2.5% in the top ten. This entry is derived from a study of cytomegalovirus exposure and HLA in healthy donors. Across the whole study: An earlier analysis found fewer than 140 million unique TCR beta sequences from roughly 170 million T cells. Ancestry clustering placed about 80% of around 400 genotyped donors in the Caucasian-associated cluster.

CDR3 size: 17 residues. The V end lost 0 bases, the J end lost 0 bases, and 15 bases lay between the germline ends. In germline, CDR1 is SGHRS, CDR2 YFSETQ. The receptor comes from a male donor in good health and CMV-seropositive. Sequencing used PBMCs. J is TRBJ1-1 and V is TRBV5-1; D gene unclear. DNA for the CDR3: TGCGCCAGCAGCTTGGCCCTTGGGAGACTCATGAACACTGAAGCTTTCTTT. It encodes CASSLALGRLMNTEAFF.